This record concerns one T cell receptor beta chain sequence. Noted treatment: about 20 received Ad26.COV2.S at low or high dose, single or two shots; about 5 received placebo; per-sample allocation not given. Day 63 following the first vaccine or placebo injection was when the samples were taken. An Ad26 vector expressing Wuhan-strain SARS-CoV-2 spike constituted the vaccine. Clones were sequenced by immunoSEQ multiplex PCR, and TCRdb holds only the in-frame ones, with some missing. This sample yields about 480,000 clones, of which roughly 85% are seen a single time; roughly 13% belongs to the top ten. Looked up from germline, CDR1 is GTSNPN and CDR2 is SVGIG (reference sequence). CDR3 length: 14 residues. The V and J ends lost 2 bases and 6 bases respectively, with 11 bases between them. The entry originates in a study of Ad26.COV2.S vaccination and SARS-CoV-2 variants. Study-level information: Ad26.COV2.S given intramuscularly, once or twice 56 days apart.

This sequence originates from a person aged 18 to 65 who received the Ad26.COV2.S COVID-19 vaccine or a placebo. This material consisted of peripheral blood, taken in a trial of Ad26.COV2.S vaccine versus placebo. The rearrangement joins TRBV30 to TRBJ1-6; perhaps TRBD1 as D (5 bases). Here the CDR3 DNA reads TGTGCCTGGAGTCCAGGGATAGGTAATTCACCCCTCCACTTT. The encoded protein is CAWSPGIGNSPLHF.